The T cell receptor (beta chain) described here comes from a study of beta chain features in type 1 diabetes. Study observations and caveats: The VDJ junctions of type 1 diabetes patients carried fewer insertions and more deletions.

Points on this clone: The antigen is undetermined.

The authors reverse transcribed all of the isolated RNA, so sequencing captured expressed TCRB transcripts. Data came from immunoSEQ multiplex PCR; TCRdb stores just in-frame clones and leaves some out. The table lists a few hundred thousand clones, around a fifth of them singletons, with around 0.045% in the top ten. The receptor was isolated from a woman between 18 and 30 years old in good health. The sequenced sample consisted of naive CD4+ T cells from blood.

CDR3 DNA sequence: TGTGCCACCAGCAGGGAGGCAGGATTCGGGTACAATGAGCAGTTCTTC. Translating gives CATSREAGFGYNEQFF. The gene calls are TRBV15 and TRBJ2-1, with D possibly matching TRBD2 (5 bases). The CDR3 has 16 residues. Trimming shortened V by 3 bases and J by 4 bases, and 16 bases separated the two germline ends. Germline CDR1 is LNHNV and CDR2 is YYDKDF (reference sequence). The whole variable domain, filled in from reference TRBV15 and TRBJ2-1, reads DAMVIQNPRYQVTQFGKPVTLSCSQTLNHNVMYWYQQKSSQAPKLLFHYYDKDFNNEADTPDNFQSRRPNTSFCFLDIRSPGLGDTAMYLCATSREAGFGYNEQFFGPGTRLTVL.